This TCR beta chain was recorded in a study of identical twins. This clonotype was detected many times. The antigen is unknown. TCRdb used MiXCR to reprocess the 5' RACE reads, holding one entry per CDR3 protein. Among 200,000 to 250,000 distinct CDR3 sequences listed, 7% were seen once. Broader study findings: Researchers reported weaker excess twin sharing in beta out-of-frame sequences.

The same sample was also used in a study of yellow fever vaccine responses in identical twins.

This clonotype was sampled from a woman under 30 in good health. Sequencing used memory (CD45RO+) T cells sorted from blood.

The CDR3 protein is CASSQDLRGAQYF. DNA of the CDR3: TGTGCCAGCAGCCAAGATCTAAGGGGTGCCCAGTACTTC. The chain links TRBV14 to TRBJ2-5, with D tentatively TRBD1 (5 bases). The CDR3 is made up of 13 amino acids. CDR1 is SGHDN, CDR2 FVKESK, per germline. V shed 0 bases and J shed 9 bases, with 11 bases lying between them.